The text below deals with one T cell receptor (beta chain). Germline CDR1 reads MNHEY; CDR2 reads SMNVEV (reference sequence). Between the trimmed V and J ends, which lost 2 bases and 0 bases, there was a span of 5 bases. The CDR3 is 14 amino acids. This table comes from immunoSEQ multiplex PCR, and its TCRdb copy is limited to in-frame clones, with some not included. The sample holds tens of thousands of clones, approximately 96% seen once. This sample was taken from a study of cytomegalovirus exposure and HLA in healthy donors. The chain has TRBV27 and TRBJ2-1; D is unclear. Sequencing used PBMCs. The receptor was derived from a young man in good health and CMV-seronegative. The CDR3: CASSLGPSYNEQFF. CDR3 bases: TGTGCCAGCAGTTTAGGGCCCTCCTACAATGAGCAGTTCTTC.